This T cell receptor (beta chain) derives from a study of blood T cell repertoires in COVID-19. Profiled with immunoSEQ multiplex PCR; TCRdb holds only in-frame clones, not every one. The data hold more than 200,000 clones, with 70% to 90% observed a single time. Germline V gene sequence: CDR1 SGHTA, CDR2 FQGNSA. Trimming removed 8 bases at V and 5 bases at J, with 21 bases between. The CDR3 has 16 residues. The TCR originated in a man aged 30 to 39 who had recovered from COVID-19. Sequencing was performed on PBMCs or T cells enriched from blood (not recorded which). This rearrangement joins TRBV7-2 to TRBJ2-2, with TRBD2 as a possible D gene (5 bases). The DNA for the CDR3 is TGTGCCAGCGGAGTTAGCGTATTCGGGGAAACCGGGGAGCTGTTTTTT. Amino acid sequence: CASGVSVFGETGELFF.